A single sample is the source of the 13 T cell receptor beta chains below, sequenced in a study of regulatory T cells in long-lasting Graves disease. Sample time point: newly diagnosed GD, antithyroid drugs for less than 3 months. RNA isolated from PBMCs was used to make the TCR library. Relying on iRepertoire HTBI primers and Arm-PCR of CDR3 regions, the team built TCR beta libraries. TCRdb re-called the multiplex PCR reads with MiXCR, one entry per CDR3 protein. Of over 500,000 distinct CDR3 sequences listed, 15% to 20% are singletons. This sample was also put to use in a study of T cells in Graves' hyperthyroidism and ophthalmopathy.

The starting material was peripheral blood mononuclear cells (PBMCs), obtained at new diagnosis, from a patient treated with antithyroid drugs. Every receptor here comes from a man in his late teens or twenties with Graves disease.

This clonotype has a count of ten or more. The chain combines TRBV18 with TRBJ2-1; a weak D match, TRBD2 (5 bases). The CDR3 totals 15 residues. CDR1 and CDR2 (germline): KGHSH, LQKENI. V dropped 1 base and J dropped 1 base, with 8 bases sitting between them. CDR3: CASSPLAFSYNEQFF. The DNA of the CDR3 is TGTGCCAGCTCACCACTAGCGTTTTCCTACAATGAGCAGTTCTTC.

This clonotype was seen a few times. The gene calls are TRBV4-2 and TRBJ1-5; perhaps TRBD1 as D (5 bases). Per the germline V gene, CDR1 is LGHNA and CDR2 is YNFKEQ. V lost 4 bases and J 1 base, leaving 20 bases between the germline ends. This CDR3 has 18 amino acids. Written as DNA, the CDR3 is TGTGCCAGCAGCCCGTCCGGCGCTATAGAGGGGAGCAATCAGCCCCAGCATTTT. Amino acids: CASSPSGAIEGSNQPQHF.

In its sample, this clonotype was seen many times. This chain connects TRBV6-2 or TRBV6-3 to TRBJ1-4; no firm D call. The CDR3 has 14 amino acids. Deletions cut 2 bases from V and 11 bases from J, with 15 bases between. Germline CDR1 is MNHEY and CDR2 is SVGEGT. The CDR3 loop reads CASSYRIDDRKLFF. CDR3 bases: TGTGCCAGCAGTTACCGAATTGATGATCGGAAACTGTTTTTT.

This clonotype has a count of ten or more. The V call is TRBV15, the J call TRBJ2-1, with D perhaps matching TRBD1 (5 bases). This CDR3 contains 17 residues. Trimming stripped 1 base from V and 5 bases from J, with 18 bases between. The V gene's germline CDR1 is LNHNV and CDR2 YYDKDF (reference sequence). The CDR3 DNA is TGTGCCACCAGCAGAGTTCGACAGCACCAAAGTAACAATGAGCAGTTCTTC. Amino acids: CATSRVRQHQSNNEQFF.

This clonotype was detected a few times. The V gene is TRBV19, the J gene TRBJ2-1; TRBD2 agrees at 13 bases. The junction had 8 bases not matched to a gene; V was cut back by 6 bases and J by 9 bases. Germline CDR1 is LNHDA and CDR2 is SQIVND (reference sequence). This CDR3 contains 15 residues. The CDR3 loop is CASSPTSGRVGEQFF. DNA of the CDR3: TGTGCCAGTAGCCCCACTAGCGGGAGGGTCGGTGAGCAGTTCTTC.

This clonotype was seen more than once but under ten times. The genes are TRBV7-6 and TRBJ1-4, with TRBD1 matching 8 bases. This CDR3 contains 15 residues. Germline loops: CDR1 SGHVS, CDR2 FNYEAQ. V was pared by 4 bases and J by 5 bases, with 6 bases of the junction left unmatched. The CDR3: CASSSSGGGNEKLFF. The CDR3 nucleotides are TGTGCCAGCAGCTCCTCAGGGGGCGGAAATGAAAAACTGTTTTTT.

This clonotype was recorded a few times. This rearrangement joins TRBV6-1 to TRBJ1-4; D is unclear. Germline V gene lookup returns CDR1 MNHNS and CDR2 SASEGT. Trimming left V 7 bases short and J 0 bases short, with 12 bases between. The CDR3 extends over 15 amino acids. As DNA, the CDR3 is TGTGCCAGCAAGGAACGGTATGCAACTAATGAAAAACTGTTTTTT. As protein: CASKERYATNEKLFF.

This clonotype was seen only a few times. The chain carries TRBV5-1 and TRBJ2-7; D remains unclear. Germline values: CDR1 SGHRS, CDR2 YFSETQ. Trimming took off 4 bases at V and 1 base at J, with 12 bases between the two ends. The CDR3 is 14 residues long. The CDR3 DNA reads as TGCGCCAGCAGCCTTACGGAAGCATCCTACGAGCAGTACTTC. Translating gives CASSLTEASYEQYF.

This clonotype occurred a few times. The chain links TRBV14 to TRBJ2-4, with no clear D. This CDR3 is 14 amino acids long. The germline CDR1 and CDR2 sequences are SGHDN and FVKESK. V was trimmed by 4 bases and J by 4 bases, leaving 11 bases between them. In DNA form, the CDR3 reads TGTGCCAGCAGCCCCGCCGGTGCGAAAAACATTCAGTACTTC. It translates to CASSPAGAKNIQYF.

This clonotype was picked up a small number of times. The rearrangement uses TRBV4-1 and TRBJ1-2; tentative D call: TRBD1 (5 bases). Germline assignment: CDR1 MGHRA and CDR2 YSYEKL. The CDR3 spans 16 residues. The V and J ends lost 1 base and 4 bases respectively, with 16 bases between them. CDR3 protein: CASSQAGDRNVYGYTF. The CDR3 DNA reads TGCGCCAGCAGCCAAGCTGGGGACCGCAATGTCTATGGCTACACCTTC.

In its sample, this clonotype was seen many times. DNA for the CDR3: TGTGCCAGCAGTTATCAGAGCATGAACACTGAAGCTTTCTTT. Translating it yields CASSYQSMNTEAFF. The chain couples TRBV6-2 or TRBV6-3 to TRBJ1-1; D is ambiguous. The V end was cut by 3 bases, the J end by 0 bases, with 8 bases between. CDR3 length: 14 amino acids. Germline CDR1 and CDR2: MNHEY and SVGEGT.

This clonotype was seen ten or more times. The chain uses TRBV2 and TRBJ1-2; possibly TRBD1 for D (5 bases). V lost 6 bases and J lost 4, with 21 bases in between. The CDR3 is 16 amino acids. Germline V gives CDR1 SNHLY, CDR2 FYNNEI. The CDR3 bases are TGTGCCAGCAGCCTATCCTTGGGACTTTTGGGCTATGGCTACACCTTC. The encoded protein is CASSLSLGLLGYGYTF.

The sample holds a few counts of this clonotype. This chain uses TRBV20-1 with TRBJ2-1; 14 nucleotides align to TRBD2. Losses at the gene ends were 3 bases for V and 10 bases for J; bases not matched to a gene: 11. The germline V gene has CDR1 DFQATT and CDR2 SNEGSKA (reference sequence). This CDR3 spans 16 amino acids. The CDR3 DNA reads TGCAGTGCTAGCAGATCCGGGACTAGCGGGAGAGGGGAGCAGTTCTTC. Amino acids: CSASRSGTSGRGEQFF.